The T cell receptor beta chain described here comes from a study of human T cells and chemical hapten exposure. Each CDR3 protein gets one entry after TCRdb re-called the RACE reads with MiXCR. The sample holds around 42,000 distinct CDR3 sequences, about 3.5% seen once. The sample's time point: patch test 2, 6 weeks after DPC sensitization. Treatment in this sample: therapeutic diphenylcyclopropenone sensitization with weekly scalp DPC. From whole blood left unfractionated, total RNA was extracted. This CDR3 comprises 15 residues. The V and J ends lost 6 bases and 0 bases respectively, with 15 bases between them. Germline V CDR1 and CDR2: KGHSH, LQKENI. This clonotype has just a few counts.

The sample in question was whole blood, obtained in connection with sensitization to the hapten diphenylcyclopropenone (DPC). The chain has TRBV18 and TRBJ2-7; possibly TRBD1 or TRBD2 for D (5 bases each). The receptor's source is a man between 40 and 49 years old with alopecia areata. Some clones in this sample may be carry-over from other donors' samples. Written as DNA, the CDR3 is TGTGCCAGCTCCCCCGGGACGGGATTCTCCTACGAGCAGTACTTC. Amino acids: CASSPGTGFSYEQYF.